This paragraph reports one TCR beta chain. The antigen is unknown. At a deep level, the assay was run. The authors distributed each subset's genomic DNA evenly over several immunoSEQ plates. Produced via immunoSEQ multiplex PCR; TCRdb's table is partial and in-frame only. Among under 750,000 clones listed, over 60% were seen once. This specimen comes from a study of shared clonotypes between healthy human individuals. Study in general: Donors consisted of two women and three men between 18 and 49. Study-wide points: Estimated richness was generally greater in naive than memory subsets.

Per germline, CDR1 MNHNY and CDR2 SVGAGI (reference sequence). The CDR3 is 15 amino acids. Germline trimming cut 4 bases from V and 4 bases from J; bases unmatched to any gene: 8. The clonotype was recovered from a woman under 40 in good health. J is TRBJ1-2 and V is TRBV6-6; TRBD1 matches at 8 bases. Sequencing input: memory CD4+ T cells sorted from blood. The subset here: CD45RA-negative fraction. The CDR3 DNA follows: TGTGCCAGCAGTTCTAAACAGGGGGTGGGCTATGGCTACACCTTC. Amino acids: CASSSKQGVGYGYTF.